This TCR delta chain was retrieved from a study of gamma-delta T cells after stem cell transplantation. TCRdb made new clone calls on the RT-PCR reads using CATT. The sample carries about 1,400 delta-chain clones, roughly half recorded once. With respect to this clone: Other DNA sequences of this sample code for an identical CDR3.

This clonotype was sampled from a human donor. It is not recorded whose cells these are; they may come from a transplant donor. The sequenced sample was gamma-delta T cells.

CDR3 loop: CACGGLGVLPSHTDKLIF. The CDR3 DNA is TGTGCCTGTGGAGGTCTGGGGGTCCTACCGAGCCACACCGATAAACTCATCTTT. V and J are TRDV2 and TRDJ1; TRDD3 is a possible D gene (7 bases). This CDR3 contains 18 residues. V lost 5 bases to trimming and J lost 0 bases, with 24 bases between them. Germline V CDR1 and CDR2: GEAIGNYY, EKD.